This TCR beta chain was sequenced for a study of T cells in tuberculosis. As concerns this clone: Antigen specificity is unknown.

CDR3 length: 14 amino acids. Per the germline V gene, CDR1 is GTSNPN and CDR2 is SVGIG (reference sequence). Trimming removed 4 bases from V and 1 base from J; junction bases left unmatched: 5. Broader study findings: GMM-specific TCRs were nearer to active tuberculosis alpha repertoires, suggesting expansion. Active tuberculosis patients had shorter CDR3-alpha; the beta difference was nonsignificant.

The table came from immunoSEQ multiplex PCR; TCRdb's copy has only in-frame clones and leaves some out. This sample has under 45,000 clones, with over 90% found just once. The source is a donor aged 10 to 29 with latent tuberculosis or without tuberculosis infection. The sequencing input was PBMCs. The J gene is TRBJ2-5, the V gene TRBV30; 8 bases are a match to TRBD2. The CDR3 here is CAWNREGPQETQYF. CDR3 sequence (DNA): TGTGCCTGGAACCGGGAGGGACCCCAAGAGACCCAGTACTTC.